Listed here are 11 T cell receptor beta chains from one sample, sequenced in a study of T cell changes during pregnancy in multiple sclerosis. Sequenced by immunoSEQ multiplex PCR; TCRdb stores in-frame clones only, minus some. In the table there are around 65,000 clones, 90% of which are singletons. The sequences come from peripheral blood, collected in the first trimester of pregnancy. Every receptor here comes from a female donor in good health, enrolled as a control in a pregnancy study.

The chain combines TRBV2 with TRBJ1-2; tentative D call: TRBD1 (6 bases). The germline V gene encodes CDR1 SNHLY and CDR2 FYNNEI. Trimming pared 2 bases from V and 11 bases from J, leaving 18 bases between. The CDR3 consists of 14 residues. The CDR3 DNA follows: TGTGCCAGCAGTGAAAGGCAGGGGACGATAGGGTACACCTTC. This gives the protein CASSERQGTIGYTF.

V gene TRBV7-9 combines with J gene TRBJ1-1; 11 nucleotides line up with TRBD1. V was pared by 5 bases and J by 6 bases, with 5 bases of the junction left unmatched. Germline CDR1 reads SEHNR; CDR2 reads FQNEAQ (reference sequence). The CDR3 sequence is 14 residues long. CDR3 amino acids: CASSVRGQGAEAFF. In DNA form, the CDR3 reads TGTGCCAGCAGCGTCAGGGGACAGGGGGCTGAAGCTTTCTTT.

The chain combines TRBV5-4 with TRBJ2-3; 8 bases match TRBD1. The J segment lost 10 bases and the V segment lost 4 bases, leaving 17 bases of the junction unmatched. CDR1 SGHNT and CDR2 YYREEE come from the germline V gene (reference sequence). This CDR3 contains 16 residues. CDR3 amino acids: CASSPGQSRVDRAQYF. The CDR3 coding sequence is TGTGCCAGCAGCCCAGGACAGAGTCGAGTGGACAGGGCGCAGTATTTT.

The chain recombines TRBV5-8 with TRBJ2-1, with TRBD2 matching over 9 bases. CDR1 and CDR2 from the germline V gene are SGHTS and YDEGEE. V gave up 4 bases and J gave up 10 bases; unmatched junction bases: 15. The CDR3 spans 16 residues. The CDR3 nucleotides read TGTGCCAGCAGCCTGGGGCTAGCGGGGACCTTAGGCGAGCAGTTCTTC. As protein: CASSLGLAGTLGEQFF.

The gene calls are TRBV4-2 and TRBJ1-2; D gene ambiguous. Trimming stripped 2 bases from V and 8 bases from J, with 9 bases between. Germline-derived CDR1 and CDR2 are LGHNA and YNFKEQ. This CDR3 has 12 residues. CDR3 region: CASSQNLRGYTF. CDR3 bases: TGTGCCAGCAGCCAAAATCTGCGAGGCTACACCTTC.

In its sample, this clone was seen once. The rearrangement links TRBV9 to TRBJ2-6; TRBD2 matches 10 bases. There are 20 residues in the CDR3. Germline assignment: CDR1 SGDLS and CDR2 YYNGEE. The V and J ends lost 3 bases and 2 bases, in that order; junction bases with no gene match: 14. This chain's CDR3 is CASSAGLTSGGATGANVLTF. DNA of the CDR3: TGTGCCAGCAGCGCAGGACTAACAAGCGGGGGGGCAACTGGGGCCAACGTCCTGACTTTC.

CDR3 amino acids: CASSNLAGGAIDTQYF. The CDR3 DNA is TGCGCCAGCAGCAACTTAGCGGGGGGGGCTATAGATACGCAGTATTTT. The V call is TRBV5-1, the J call TRBJ2-3, with 11 bases identical to TRBD2. CDR3 size: 16 residues. Germline V gives CDR1 SGHRS, CDR2 YFSETQ. With V trimmed by 4 bases and J by 5 bases, 9 bases remained unmatched.

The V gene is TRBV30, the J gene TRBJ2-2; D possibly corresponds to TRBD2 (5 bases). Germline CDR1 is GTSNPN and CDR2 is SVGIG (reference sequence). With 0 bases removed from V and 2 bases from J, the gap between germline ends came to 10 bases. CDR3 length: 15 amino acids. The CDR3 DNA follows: TGTGCCTGGAGTGTACTTAGCGTAAACACCGGGGAGCTGTTTTTT. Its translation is CAWSVLSVNTGELFF.

CDR3 region: CASSRRLAGVSSYNEQFF. Here the CDR3 DNA reads TGCGCCAGCAGTCGGAGGCTAGCGGGGGTTAGCTCCTACAATGAGCAGTTCTTC. The chain uses TRBV5-1 and TRBJ2-1; 10 bases agree with TRBD2. Germline V gene lookup returns CDR1 SGHRS and CDR2 YFSETQ. This CDR3 comprises 18 residues. With V trimmed by 5 bases and J by 0 bases, 11 bases remained unmatched.

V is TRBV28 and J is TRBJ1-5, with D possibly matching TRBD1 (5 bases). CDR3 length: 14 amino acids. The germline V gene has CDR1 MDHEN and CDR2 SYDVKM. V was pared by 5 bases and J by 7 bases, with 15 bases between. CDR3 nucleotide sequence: TGTGCCAGCAGTCCCCCGGGGGTGGGGCAGCCCCAGCATTTT. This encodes CASSPPGVGQPQHF.

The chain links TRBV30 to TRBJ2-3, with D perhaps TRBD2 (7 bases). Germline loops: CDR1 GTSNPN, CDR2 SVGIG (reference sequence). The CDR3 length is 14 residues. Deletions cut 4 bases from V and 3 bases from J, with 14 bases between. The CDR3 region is CAWNGGLRTDTQYF. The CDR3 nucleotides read TGTGCCTGGAACGGGGGGCTTCGGACAGATACGCAGTATTTT.